The rows below give T cell receptor beta chains drawn from one sample of a study of blood T cell repertoires in COVID-19. Using immunoSEQ multiplex PCR, the repertoire was profiled, and TCRdb retains in-frame clones only, with some absent. Found here are about 190,000 clones, about 83% of them singletons; the top ten hold around 3.1%. The sample consisted of PBMCs or T cells enriched from blood (not recorded which). These receptors all come from a woman under 40 who had been exposed to COVID-19. Each CDR3 is given with its conserved first and last residue. The order of the fields is J gene, D gene, V gene, clone size, CDR3 DNA, CDR3 protein. A D gene is named only where the DNA matches it firmly. Clone size is given for some rows only: seen once, a few or many times, or a class if the clone is expanded.

TRBJ1-4,TRBD1,TRBV5-1,NA,TGCGCCAGCAGCCCCATCTGGACAGGTTCGGGTGAAAAACTGTTTTTT,CASSPIWTGSGEKLFF
TRBJ1-1,TRBD1,TRBV2,NA,TGTGCCAGCAGTGTCTCGTCAGGGGGCTCTGAAGCTTTCTTT,CASSVSSGGSEAFF
TRBJ2-7,TRBD1,TRBV9,NA,TGTGCCAGCAGCGCGGGCTCCATGACAGGGGGCTACGAGCAGTACTTC,CASSAGSMTGGYEQYF
TRBJ1-1,NA,TRBV19,NA,TGTGCCAGTAGTATCTCGCGGGTTGAAGCTTTCTTT,CASSISRVEAFF
TRBJ2-7,NA,TRBV27,NA,TGTGCCAGCAGTAAAGACAGATTTTCCGACGAGCAGTACTTC,CASSKDRFSDEQYF
TRBJ2-3,TRBD2,TRBV14,NA,TGTGCCAGCAGCCAATTGAGCGGGGGGGCAGATACGCAGTATTTT,CASSQLSGGADTQYF
TRBJ1-2,TRBD1,TRBV2,NA,TGTGCCAGCAGGATACAGGGGAGAGGCTACACCTTC,CASRIQGRGYTF
TRBJ2-5,NA,TRBV15,NA,TGTGCCACCAGCAGAACCGCAGGGGAAGAGACCCAGTACTTC,CATSRTAGEETQYF
TRBJ2-7,NA,TRBV29-1,NA,TGCAGCGTTGCAGTGGTGGCCTACGAGCAGTACTTC,CSVAVVAYEQYF
TRBJ1-1,NA,TRBV15,NA,TGTGCCACCAGCAGACTCTCAGGACAGCCGAACACTGAAGCTTTCTTT,CATSRLSGQPNTEAFF
TRBJ1-2,NA,TRBV4-3,once,TGCGCCAGCAGCCACGAGGGAGGGCGAGCGGGTGGCTACACCTTC,CASSHEGGRAGGYTF
TRBJ1-1,NA,TRBV7-9,NA,TGTGCCAGCAGGGAGAGGACTGAAGCTTTCTTT,CASRERTEAFF
TRBJ2-3,TRBD2,TRBV30,NA,TGTGCCTGGAGTGTAGGGCGGGGGGGCACAGATACGCAGTATTTT,CAWSVGRGGTDTQYF
TRBJ1-5,NA,TRBV9,NA,TGTGCCAGCAGCGTAGGAGGGATCGATCAGCCCCAGCATTTT,CASSVGGIDQPQHF
TRBJ2-1,NA,TRBV30,NA,TGTGCCTGGGGGGAGTATGAGCAGTTCTTC,CAWGEYEQFF
TRBJ1-3,TRBD1,TRBV2,NA,TGTGCCAGCAGTGCGGGACAGATCTCTGGAAACACCATATATTTT,CASSAGQISGNTIYF
TRBJ2-3,NA,TRBV10-3,NA,TGTGCCATCAGTGAGTCGACTCTTGGCGATACGCAGTATTTT,CAISESTLGDTQYF
TRBJ2-7,NA,TRBV5-1,NA,TGCGCCAGCAACAAGGACAGCCTCCCCTACGAGCAGTACTTC,CASNKDSLPYEQYF
TRBJ2-5,TRBD1,TRBV6-5,NA,TGTGCCAGCAGTTGGACAGGGCTACAAGAGACCCAGTACTTC,CASSWTGLQETQYF
TRBJ2-4,TRBD1,TRBV7-9,NA,TGTGCCAGCAGCCGTCGCGAAAGACAGGGCAAAAACATTCAGTACTTC,CASSRRERQGKNIQYF
TRBJ2-5,NA,TRBV3-1/TRBV3-2,NA,TGTGCCAGCAGCCAAGAGGGCAGGTCGCAAGAGACCCAGTACTTC,CASSQEGRSQETQYF
TRBJ1-2,TRBD1,TRBV19,few,TGTGCCAGTAGCAACAGGGGCGCTAACTATGGCTACACCTTC,CASSNRGANYGYTF
TRBJ2-2,NA,TRBV9,NA,TGTGCCAGCAGCGCCAGGTCCCTCGGGGAGCTGTTTTTT,CASSARSLGELFF
TRBJ2-7,TRBD2,TRBV5-6,NA,TGTGCCAGCAGCTTGGCGACTAGCGGGGGGGCCTACGAGCAGTACTTC,CASSLATSGGAYEQYF
TRBJ2-3,TRBD2,TRBV5-1,NA,TGCGCCAGCAGCCCTGACCGCGGGACTAGCGGGGGGGGTACAGATACGCAGTATTTT,CASSPDRGTSGGGTDTQYF
TRBJ2-3,NA,TRBV27,NA,TGTGCCAGCAGGCATACCCCTTTAGCGGAAAACACAGATACGCAGTATTTT,CASRHTPLAENTDTQYF
TRBJ2-7,TRBD2,TRBV7-2,NA,TGTGCCAGCAGCTATGTAGCGGGGGGTACTTCCTACGAGCAGTACTTC,CASSYVAGGTSYEQYF
TRBJ1-1,TRBD1,TRBV19,NA,TGTGCCAGTAGGACCCATACACAGGGGACGAACACTGAAGCTTTCTTT,CASRTHTQGTNTEAFF
TRBJ1-4,TRBD1,TRBV9,NA,TGTGCCAGCAGCCCGCGACAGGGTCCAAATGAAAAACTGTTTTTT,CASSPRQGPNEKLFF
TRBJ2-7,NA,TRBV29-1,NA,TGCAGCGGCTACGGGGGTAGCTCCTACGAGCAGTACTTC,CSGYGGSSYEQYF
TRBJ1-2,NA,TRBV5-4,NA,TGTGCCAGCAGCTCCCAGGGTCAGGGCTACACCTTC,CASSSQGQGYTF
TRBJ1-5,TRBD1,TRBV27,NA,TGTGCCAGCAGTTTTTCGGACAGGGTTCAGCCCCAGCATTTT,CASSFSDRVQPQHF
TRBJ2-7,TRBD1,TRBV15,NA,TGTGCCACCAGCAGAATCCCGGACAGGGATTACTCCTACGAGCAGTACTTC,CATSRIPDRDYSYEQYF
TRBJ2-5,NA,TRBV6-2/TRBV6-3,NA,TGTGCCAGCAGTTACTCGTTCGCAGGGGGGCCGTACTTC,CASSYSFAGGPYF
TRBJ1-1,NA,TRBV2,NA,TGTGCCAGCAGCTACCTCGAGATGAACACTGAAGCTTTCTTT,CASSYLEMNTEAFF
TRBJ2-1,TRBD2,TRBV7-9,NA,TGTGCCGGGGGACTAGCTGTCAATGAGCAGTTCTTC,CAGGLAVNEQFF
TRBJ2-5,NA,TRBV4-2,NA,TGTGCCAGCAGCCCCAAAGACGGGTGGAAGACCCAGTACTTC,CASSPKDGWKTQYF
TRBJ1-3,NA,TRBV3-1/TRBV3-2,NA,TGTGCCAGCAGCCCGTCGACTAGCTCTGGAAACACCATATATTTT,CASSPSTSSGNTIYF
TRBJ1-1,NA,TRBV5-1,NA,TGCGCCAGCACTTTACCCCACGAGAGAAACACTGAAGCTTTCTTT,CASTLPHERNTEAFF
TRBJ2-7,NA,TRBV6-2/TRBV6-3,NA,TGTGCCAGCAGTTACGGCAGTATCAACGAGCAGTACTTC,CASSYGSINEQYF
TRBJ1-3,NA,TRBV19,NA,TGTGCCAGTAGTGAGGTGAACACCCGCTCTGGAAACACCATATATTTT,CASSEVNTRSGNTIYF
TRBJ2-7,TRBD1,TRBV27,NA,TGTGCCAGCATGACAGGGTCTAAGGGGAAATACGAGCAGTACTTC,CASMTGSKGKYEQYF
TRBJ1-4,NA,TRBV5-1,NA,TGCGCCAGCAGCTTGGACAGCCTTAATGAAAAACTGTTTTTT,CASSLDSLNEKLFF
TRBJ1-6,NA,TRBV14,NA,TGTGCCAGCAGCCCGGGTCCGAGGCTAGATTCACCCCTCCACTTT,CASSPGPRLDSPLHF
TRBJ2-3,NA,TRBV30,NA,TGTGCCTGGAGTGGGATAGCAATTCCAGATACGCAGTATTTT,CAWSGIAIPDTQYF
TRBJ2-3,NA,TRBV5-1,NA,TGCGCCAGCAGTGGAGCAGATACGCAGTATTTT,CASSGADTQYF
TRBJ1-6,TRBD1,TRBV5-1,NA,TGCGCCAGCAGCTCTTGGGCGGCGGGGACAGGGATGAATTCACCCCTCCACTTT,CASSSWAAGTGMNSPLHF
TRBJ1-6,NA,TRBV30,NA,TGTGCCTGGAGTCTGGCGGAAAAGGCCTCACCCCTCCACTTT,CAWSLAEKASPLHF
TRBJ1-1,NA,TRBV5-1,NA,TGCGCCAGCAGCCTAGTACAGGGTCTGACTGAAGCTTTCTTT,CASSLVQGLTEAFF
TRBJ2-1,TRBD2,TRBV18,NA,TGTGCCAGCTCGCCCAAGACTAGCGGGGGGTACAATGAGCAGTTCTTC,CASSPKTSGGYNEQFF